This is a list of T cell receptor beta chains from one sample in a study of blood T cell repertoires in COVID-19. Sequencing was performed with immunoSEQ multiplex PCR; in TCRdb, only in-frame clones are kept and a portion is missing. The sample shows roughly 150,000 clones, more than 70% of them seen only once. The material sequenced was peripheral blood. The source is a man over 45 who had recovered from COVID-19. Each CDR3 is given with its conserved first and last residue. The D gene is left open where the match is weak. Not every row has a clone size; where given, it reads once, few, many or a size class.

j_call v_call clone_size d_call cdr3_nt cdr3_aa
TRBJ2-3 TRBV7-2 - TRBD2 TGTGCCAGCAGCTTAGCTGGGACTAGCGGGTCGCCTGGCACAGATACGCAGTATTTT CASSLAGTSGSPGTDTQYF
TRBJ2-3 TRBV6-5 - TRBD2 TGTGCCAGCAGTTACCGGACTAGCGGGGGAGCAGATACGCAGTATTTT CASSYRTSGGADTQYF
TRBJ2-7 TRBV5-1 - - TGCGCCAGCAGCTTGAGGGAGGAGAAGCAGTACTTC CASSLREEKQYF
TRBJ2-3 TRBV9 - TRBD2 TGTGCCAGCAGCGTAGGACTAGCGGGAAGAGCTTGGGGCACAGATACGCAGTATTTT CASSVGLAGRAWGTDTQYF
TRBJ2-3 TRBV7-2 few - TGTGCCAGCAGCTCGTCAGCGGTAACGCAGTATTTT CASSSSAVTQYF
TRBJ2-3 TRBV5-1 - - TGCGCCAGCAGCCTGTCCCCGGTCACAGATACGCAGTATTTT CASSLSPVTDTQYF
TRBJ1-6 TRBV6-4 few - TGTGCCAGCAGGGCCGGGAGCTCCTATAATTCACCCCTCCACTTT CASRAGSSYNSPLHF
TRBJ2-1 TRBV5-4 - TRBD2 TGTGCCAGCAGCGGGGGGGCCGGGACTAGCGTCAATGAGCAGTTCTTC CASSGGAGTSVNEQFF
TRBJ1-1 TRBV30 - - TGTGCCTGGAGTCGCTATACTGAAGCTTTCTTT CAWSRYTEAFF
TRBJ2-7 TRBV10-3 once TRBD1 TGTGCCATCAGTGAGTCGGGACAGGGGGTCCCCTACGAGCAGTACTTC CAISESGQGVPYEQYF
TRBJ2-2 TRBV9 - - TGTGCCAGCAGCGTTTTCGCCGGGGAGCTGTTTTTT CASSVFAGELFF
TRBJ2-1 TRBV10-3 many TRBD2 TGTGCCATCAGCGGACTAGCGGTGAACAATGAGCAGTTCTTC CAISGLAVNNEQFF
TRBJ2-4 TRBV5-5 - - TGTGCCAGCAGCTTGGAGTTGTACGGAAACATTCAGTACTTC CASSLELYGNIQYF
TRBJ2-5 TRBV29-1 - TRBD2 TGCAGCGGAAGCAGCGGGGGGGCCGGGGAGACCCAGTACTTC CSGSSGGAGETQYF
TRBJ2-1 TRBV5-1 once TRBD1 TGCGCCAGCAGCGCCGGGACAGGGCTAATGAATGAGCAGTTCTTC CASSAGTGLMNEQFF